The 29 T cell receptor beta chains in this list originate from one sample, sequenced in a study of blood T cell repertoires in COVID-19. The data were produced by immunoSEQ multiplex PCR, yet TCRdb's version contains in-frame clones alone and is incomplete. The sample lists 250,000 to 300,000 clones; 80% to 90% were seen once. The specimen was peripheral blood. These receptor sequences come from a man aged 55 to 70 with acute or convalescent COVID-19.

The chain uses TRBV21-1 and TRBJ2-2; TRBD1, the table's D call, lacks a check against the DNA. TRBV21-1 is deemed a pseudogene. CDR3 length: 18 amino acids. The CDR3 DNA is TGTGCCAGCAGCAAAGGGGACAGGGGGCTTGTGGGCACCGGGGAGCTGTTTTTT. It translates to CASSKGDRGLVGTGELFF.

This clone came up a few times. J is TRBJ2-7 and V is TRBV7-2; D not certain. Germline V gene lookup returns CDR1 SGHTA and CDR2 FQGNSA. V was trimmed by 1 base and J by 3 bases, leaving 10 bases between them. This CDR3 comprises 14 residues. The CDR3 nucleotides read TGTGCCAGCAGCTTAGGGGCAGTTCGCTACGAGCAGTACTTC. It specifies CASSLGAVRYEQYF.

The chain couples TRBV4-1 to TRBJ1-1; no reliable D call. The CDR3 totals 16 residues. Germline assignment: CDR1 MGHRA and CDR2 YSYEKL. V was cut by 1 base and J by 0 bases, with 12 bases left in between. The CDR3 sequence: CASSQVARSMNTEAFF. CDR3 coding DNA: TGCGCCAGCAGCCAAGTAGCCAGATCCATGAACACTGAAGCTTTCTTT.

The gene calls are TRBV6-5 and TRBJ2-1, with a tentative D call TRBD2 (7 bases). From germline, CDR1 is MNHEY and CDR2 SVGAGI. V dropped 2 bases and J dropped 8 bases, with 13 bases sitting between them. The CDR3 is 14 amino acids. The CDR3 is CASSYGGGGDEQFF. CDR3 nucleotide sequence: TGTGCCAGCAGTTACGGCGGGGGCGGCGATGAGCAGTTCTTC.

The chain uses TRBV30 and TRBJ1-2, with TRBD1 matching 9 bases. The germline gives CDR1 GTSNPN, CDR2 SVGIG (reference sequence). The CDR3 length is 13 residues. V lost 5 bases to trimming and J lost 5 bases; unmatched junction nucleotides: 6. The CDR3 DNA follows: TGTGCCTGGGCTACAGGGGGCGGGTATGGCTACACCTTC. Its protein is CAWATGGGYGYTF.

The chain joins TRBV28 to TRBJ1-6; D is undetermined. Germline CDR1 reads MDHEN; CDR2 reads SYDVKM. Trimming removed 3 bases at V and 0 bases at J, with 9 bases between. The CDR3 covers 16 residues. DNA of the CDR3: TGTGCCAGCAGTTTTAGGACTACCTCCTATAATTCACCCCTCCACTTT. Its protein product is CASSFRTTSYNSPLHF.

This chain links TRBV6-2 or TRBV6-3 with TRBJ2-7; 8 bases align to TRBD2. This CDR3 spans 15 amino acids. Germline lookup yields CDR1 MNHEY and CDR2 SVGEGT. J gave up 5 bases and V 6 bases, and 12 bases lay outside the gene matches. The CDR3 bases are TGTGCCAGCAGCACCATGTCCGGGAGGGCCGACGAGCAGTACTTC. This translates into CASSTMSGRADEQYF.

The V gene is TRBV24-1, the J gene TRBJ2-5; 11 bases match TRBD2. The CDR3 contains 20 residues. Germline V lookup: CDR1 KGHDR, CDR2 SFDVKD. Unmatched junction bases numbered 17, after V lost 4 bases and J lost 2 bases. CDR3 in DNA: TGTGCCACCAGTGAGGGTGGCAGTAGGGGTATAGCGGGGGGGCAAGAGACCCAGTACTTC. Protein sequence: CATSEGGSRGIAGGQETQYF.

This clone turned up a few times. The chain has TRBV29-1 and TRBJ2-3, with 9 positions matching TRBD2. V shed 2 bases and J 6 bases; nucleotides not matched to a gene: 12. CDR1 and CDR2 (germline): SQVTM, ANQGSEA. This CDR3 region has 16 residues. DNA of the CDR3: TGCAGCGTTGAACGGGGACTAGCCGGGAGTTGGGATACGCAGTATTTT. The encoded protein is CSVERGLAGSWDTQYF.

V usage is TRBV19 and J usage is TRBJ1-4; tentatively, D is TRBD1 (5 bases). The CDR3 is made up of 14 amino acids. The V gene lost 6 bases and the J gene lost 5 bases, with 13 bases spanning the gap. Looked up from germline, CDR1 is LNHDA and CDR2 is SQIVND (reference sequence). The CDR3 region has the DNA TGTGCCAGTAGGGTAACAGGAACCAATGAAAAACTGTTTTTT. Protein product: CASRVTGTNEKLFF.

CDR3 nucleotide sequence: TGTGCCAGCAGCTTGGTTGGCCTGACTAGCGGCCATGAGCAGTTCTTC. Its translation: CASSLVGLTSGHEQFF. The chain recombines TRBV5-6 with TRBJ2-1; the match to TRBD2 covers 9 bases. V lost 0 bases, J lost 8 bases, and 9 bases stayed unmatched. The germline CDR1 and CDR2 sequences are SGHDT and YYEEEE. CDR3 length: 16 residues. Full variable domain (remainder filled in from reference TRBV5-6 and TRBJ2-1): DAGVTQSPTHLIKTRGQQVTLRCSPKSGHDTVSWYQQALGQGPQFIFQYYEEEERQRGNFPDRFSGHQFPNYSSELNVNALLLGDSALYLCASSLVGLTSGHEQFFGPGTRLTVL.

The gene calls are TRBV19 and TRBJ1-6; 9 positions agree with TRBD1. The ends lost 5 bases at V and 10 bases at J; junction bases unmatched: 9. Germline loops: CDR1 LNHDA, CDR2 SQIVND (reference sequence). The CDR3 is made up of 15 amino acids. The CDR3 region is CASSVGQGFTSPLHF. The CDR3 DNA follows: TGTGCCAGTAGTGTTGGACAGGGGTTTACCTCACCCCTCCACTTT.

DNA of the CDR3: TGTGCCAGCAGTTCATGGGGGGACTCCTATAATTCACCCCTCCACTTT. The encoded protein is CASSSWGDSYNSPLHF. The chain combines TRBV27 with TRBJ1-6; a weak D match, TRBD1 (5 bases). This CDR3 is 16 amino acids long. Germline assignment: CDR1 MNHEY and CDR2 SMNVEV (reference sequence). Between the trimmed V and J ends, which lost 4 bases and 0 bases, there was a span of 10 bases.

V and J are TRBV6-6 and TRBJ2-1, with TRBD2 as a possible D gene (6 bases). V lost 2 bases to trimming and J lost 1 base, with 6 bases between them. CDR1 and CDR2 from the germline V gene are MNHNY and SVGAGI (reference sequence). This CDR3 contains 14 residues. The CDR3 sequence: CASSYGGSYNEQFF. As DNA, the CDR3 is TGTGCCAGCAGTTACGGGGGGTCCTACAATGAGCAGTTCTTC.

The V gene is TRBV9, the J gene TRBJ2-5, with D unclear. The V and J ends lost 0 bases and 3 bases respectively, with 12 bases between them. The V gene's germline CDR1 is SGDLS and CDR2 YYNGEE. CDR3 length: 15 amino acids. The CDR3 DNA is TGTGCCAGCAGCGTAGGCGCGGAATTCAAAGAGACCCAGTACTTC. This gives the protein CASSVGAEFKETQYF.

This clone was found once. The rearrangement uses TRBV30 and TRBJ1-2, with 8 bases identical to TRBD1. V lost 2 bases and J lost 8; bases outside the gene matches: 10. Germline V gene lookup returns CDR1 GTSNPN and CDR2 SVGIG (reference sequence). This CDR3 has 14 amino acids. This chain's CDR3 is CAWSRRTGSWGYTF. The CDR3 bases are TGTGCCTGGAGTCGCCGGACAGGGTCTTGGGGCTACACCTTC.

This clone showed up just once. The chain combines TRBV18 with TRBJ2-5; D unresolved. The CDR3 covers 12 residues. V dropped 1 base and J dropped 5 bases, with 5 bases sitting between them. Germline CDR1 is KGHSH and CDR2 is LQKENI. The DNA for the CDR3 is TGTGCCAGCTCACCACAACGGGAGACCCAGTACTTC. As protein: CASSPQRETQYF.

The CDR3 DNA is TGTGCCAGCAGCTTAAGATCTTGGACAGGTCCCACCGGGGAGCTGTTTTTT. Its protein is CASSLRSWTGPTGELFF. V is TRBV7-9 and J is TRBJ2-2, with 7 positions matching TRBD1. The CDR3 totals 17 residues. Germline V gene data show CDR1 as SEHNR and CDR2 as FQNEAQ (reference sequence). The V and J ends lost 2 bases and 4 bases, in that order; junction bases with no gene match: 10.

V and J are TRBV11-2 and TRBJ1-1; 7 bases align to TRBD1. J gave up 1 base and V 2 bases, and 13 bases lay outside the gene matches. Germline V gene sequence: CDR1 SGHAT, CDR2 FQNNGV. This CDR3 is built from 18 residues. In nucleotides, the CDR3 is TGTGCCAGCAGCTTATGGTCGAGGGGGCCCCCATGGAACACTGAAGCTTTCTTT. It specifies CASSLWSRGPPWNTEAFF.

The rearrangement uses TRBV2 and TRBJ2-5; 8 bases fit TRBD1. The CDR3 sequence is 15 residues long. Germline CDR1 and CDR2: SNHLY and FYNNEI. The ends lost 6 bases at V and 5 bases at J; junction bases unmatched: 11. The CDR3 coding sequence is TGTGCCAGCAGGAACCGGGACAGGATGGGCGAGACCCAGTACTTC. It specifies CASRNRDRMGETQYF.

The chain employs TRBV5-3 and TRBJ2-7, with 10 bases identical to TRBD1. TRBV5-3 is annotated as an ORF whose role is uncertain. V lost 0 bases and J lost 4; bases outside the gene matches: 1. The length of the CDR3 is 14 residues. The CDR3 sequence is CARSLGDRGYEQYF. CDR3 DNA: TGTGCCAGAAGCTTGGGGGACAGGGGTTACGAGCAGTACTTC.

This chain joins TRBV30 and TRBJ2-3, with a possible D match to TRBD2 (5 bases). V lost 2 bases to trimming and J lost 5 bases, with 20 bases between them. The CDR3 spans 16 residues. Looked up from germline, CDR1 is GTSNPN and CDR2 is SVGIG (reference sequence). As DNA, the CDR3 is TGTGCCTGGAGTCCACTTTACGCCGGGAAGCAAGATACGCAGTATTTT. Translated, it gives CAWSPLYAGKQDTQYF.

The genes are TRBV24-1 and TRBJ2-5, with D possibly TRBD1 on 6 matching bases. Per germline, CDR1 KGHDR and CDR2 SFDVKD. This CDR3 has 13 amino acids. Trimming removed 4 bases at V and 3 bases at J, with 8 bases between. CDR3 coding DNA: TGTGCCACCAGTGACCCAGGGGAAGAGACCCAGTACTTC. This gives the protein CATSDPGEETQYF.

This clone has a handful of counts. The genes are TRBV7-2 and TRBJ2-7; D may be TRBD2 (7 bases). Trimming removed 1 base from V and 0 bases from J, with 10 bases in between. The CDR3 runs 15 residues. Germline V gene sequence: CDR1 SGHTA, CDR2 FQGNSA. The DNA of the CDR3 is TGTGCCAGCAGCTTAGTGGCGGGGGCCTCCTACGAGCAGTACTTC. Its protein product is CASSLVAGASYEQYF.

The chain has TRBV28 and TRBJ2-7; 7 bases are a match to TRBD2. V was clipped by 7 bases and J by 2 bases; unmatched bases: 11. CDR3 length: 15 residues. Looked up from germline, CDR1 is MDHEN and CDR2 is SYDVKM. The CDR3 sequence: CASTPPGGSPYEQYF. CDR3 DNA sequence: TGTGCCAGCACCCCGCCTGGCGGGAGTCCCTACGAGCAGTACTTC.

This clone was counted a few times. The CDR3 region is CASSKDRSSGNQPQHF. In DNA form, the CDR3 reads TGTGCCAGTAGCAAGGACAGGTCCTCTGGCAATCAGCCCCAGCATTTT. V is TRBV19 and J is TRBJ1-5, with TRBD1 matching over 7 bases. CDR3 length: 16 residues. CDR1 is LNHDA and CDR2 is SQIVND in the germline V gene (reference sequence). V dropped 6 bases and J dropped 2; count of bases not matched to a gene: 10. Based on the CDR3 plus reference TRBV19 and TRBJ1-5, the full variable domain is DGGITQSPKYLFRKEGQNVTLSCEQNLNHDAMYWYRQDPGQGLRLIYYSQIVNDFQKGDIAEGYSVSREKKESFPLTVTSAQKNPTAFYLCASSKDRSSGNQPQHFGDGTRLSIL.

The chain joins TRBV29-1 to TRBJ1-2; tentative D call: TRBD1 (6 bases). Trimming removed 5 bases at V and 1 base at J, with 11 bases between. This CDR3 region has 13 residues. Germline CDR1 is SQVTM and CDR2 is ANQGSEA. CDR3 sequence (DNA): TGCAGCGTTCACGGACAGCTTAACTATGGCTACACCTTC. Translation gives CSVHGQLNYGYTF.

This chain links TRBV4-1 with TRBJ2-7; D is undetermined. Trimming cost V 0 bases and J 4 bases, with 10 bases left between them. The CDR3 extends over 14 amino acids. CDR1 MGHRA and CDR2 YSYEKL come from the germline V gene. The CDR3 sequence: CASSQDGRRYEQYF. CDR3 coding DNA: TGCGCCAGCAGCCAAGATGGAAGGCGGTACGAGCAGTACTTC.

The chain has TRBV5-1 and TRBJ1-1; 11 positions agree with TRBD1. Germline loops: CDR1 SGHRS, CDR2 YFSETQ. This CDR3 comprises 16 residues. V gave up 2 bases and J gave up 4 bases; unmatched junction bases: 7. For the CDR3, the DNA is TGCGCCAGCAGCTTAAACGGACAGGGGGCCAGCACTGAAGCTTTCTTT. Translation gives CASSLNGQGASTEAFF.